Shown below are 8 T cell receptor beta chains from a single sample sequenced in a study of blood T cell repertoires in COVID-19. Clones were sequenced by immunoSEQ multiplex PCR, and TCRdb holds only the in-frame ones, with some missing. The table includes 100,000 to 150,000 clones, approximately 87% detected once. Sequencing was done on a sample of peripheral blood. The origin of the receptors is a woman in her sixties or seventies with acute or convalescent COVID-19.

The gene calls are TRBV30 and TRBJ1-5, with 9 bases matching TRBD1. After removal of 0 bases from V and 4 bases from J, the junction contained 1 base not matched to a gene. The CDR3 sequence is 14 residues long. Germline V CDR1 and CDR2: GTSNPN, SVGIG (reference sequence). The CDR3 here is CAWSVGTGNQPQHF. As DNA, the CDR3 is TGTGCCTGGAGTGTGGGGACAGGGAATCAGCCCCAGCATTTT.

This rearrangement joins TRBV3-1 (or the pseudogene TRBV3-2) to TRBJ2-1; TRBD1 agrees at 7 bases. There are 15 residues in the CDR3. In germline, CDR1 is LGHDT, CDR2 YNNKEL (reference sequence). V gave up 3 bases and J gave up 1 base; unmatched junction bases: 3. CDR3 bases: TGTGCCAGCAGCCAGACACAGGGGTCCTACAATGAGCAGTTCTTC. Translation gives CASSQTQGSYNEQFF.

This clone was counted between two and nine times. This chain uses TRBV15 with TRBJ1-6, with 7 bases that match TRBD1. From germline, CDR1 is LNHNV and CDR2 YYDKDF (reference sequence). V lost 2 bases and J lost 7; bases outside the gene matches: 2. This CDR3 comprises 14 residues. CDR3 amino acids: CATSRSGGNSPLHF. CDR3 in DNA: TGTGCCACCAGCAGATCAGGGGGGAATTCACCCCTCCACTTT. The entire variable domain, with the rest obtained from reference TRBV15 and TRBJ1-6, is as follows: DAMVIQNPRYQVTQFGKPVTLSCSQTLNHNVMYWYQQKSSQAPKLLFHYYDKDFNNEADTPDNFQSRRPNTSFCFLDIRSPGLGDTAMYLCATSRSGGNSPLHFGNGTRLTVT.

The CDR3 loop is CASRSGVYEQYF. CDR3 DNA: TGTGCCAGCAGATCAGGTGTCTACGAGCAGTACTTC. The chain carries TRBV28 and TRBJ2-7; unclear D gene. V was pared by 6 bases and J by 3 bases, with 9 bases between. The CDR3 loop spans 12 amino acids. Per the germline V gene, CDR1 is MDHEN and CDR2 is SYDVKM.

J is TRBJ1-6 and V is TRBV18; 8 bases are a match to TRBD1. CDR3 size: 17 residues. V lost 3 bases and J lost 14; bases outside the gene matches: 18. Germline V CDR1 and CDR2: KGHSH, LQKENI. CDR3 amino acids: CASSPSSGGTGRGTLHF. The CDR3 DNA is TGTGCCAGCTCACCGTCATCAGGGGGCACCGGCCGTGGGACCCTCCACTTT.

The chain uses TRBV12-5 and TRBJ2-1; 8 bases are a match to TRBD2. J was trimmed by 9 bases and V by 6 bases; bases with no gene match: 13. Germline V CDR1 and CDR2: LGHNT, FRNRAP. This CDR3 is built from 15 residues. The CDR3 region has the DNA TGTGCTAGTGGAGAGCGGGAGTGGGGGCCGGGTGAGCAGTTCTTC. Protein product: CASGEREWGPGEQFF.

The chain links TRBV28 to TRBJ1-1; the D gene is possibly TRBD1 (5 bases). The CDR3 extends over 14 amino acids. The germline V gene has CDR1 MDHEN and CDR2 SYDVKM. The V end was cut by 5 bases, the J end by 1 base, with 11 bases between. CDR3 in amino acids: CASSRAGSNTEAFF. Written as DNA, the CDR3 is TGTGCCAGCAGTAGGGCAGGGTCGAACACTGAAGCTTTCTTT. The full variable domain, completed using reference TRBV28 and TRBJ1-1, is DVKVTQSSRYLVKRTGEKVFLECVQDMDHENMFWYRQDPGLGLRLIYFSYDVKMKEKGDIPEGYSVSREKKERFSLILESASTNQTSMYLCASSRAGSNTEAFFGQGTRLTVV.

V is TRBV19 and J is TRBJ2-7; TRBD2 matches 7 bases. Germline values: CDR1 LNHDA, CDR2 SQIVND (reference sequence). V lost 3 bases, J lost 4 bases, and 6 bases stayed unmatched. The CDR3 extends over 14 amino acids. The DNA for the CDR3 is TGTGCCAGTAGTATTCAGGCTAGCGGATACGAGCAGTACTTC. As protein: CASSIQASGYEQYF.